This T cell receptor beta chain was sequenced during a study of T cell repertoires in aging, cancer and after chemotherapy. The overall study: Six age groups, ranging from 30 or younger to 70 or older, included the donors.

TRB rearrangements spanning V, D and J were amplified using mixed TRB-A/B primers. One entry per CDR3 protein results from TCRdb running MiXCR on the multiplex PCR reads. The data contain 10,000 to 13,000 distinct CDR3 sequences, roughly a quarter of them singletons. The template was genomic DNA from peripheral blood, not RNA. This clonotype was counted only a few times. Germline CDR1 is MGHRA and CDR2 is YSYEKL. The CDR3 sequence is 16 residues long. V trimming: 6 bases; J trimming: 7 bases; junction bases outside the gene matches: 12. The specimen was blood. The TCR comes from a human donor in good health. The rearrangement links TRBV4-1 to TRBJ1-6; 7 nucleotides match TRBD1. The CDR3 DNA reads TGCGCCAGCAGGCGCGAAATGACAGGGCGCAATTCACCCCTCCACTTT. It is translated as CASRREMTGRNSPLHF.